This T cell receptor beta chain emerged from a study of resident and recirculating memory T cells in vitiligo. The overall study: Shave-biopsy epidermis from lesional and nonlesional skin was sequenced alongside PBMCs.

Sequenced by immunoSEQ multiplex PCR; TCRdb stores in-frame clones only, minus some. The repertoire has 70,000 to 95,000 clones, 90% to 95% of them found once; the top ten carry approximately 5.4%. Whole-study findings and limits: No unique dominant TCR clone was found in vitiligo lesions. TCR sequences were not conserved across biopsy sites or patients.

To note about this clone: The antigen remains undetermined.

Patients had to be free of confetti depigmentation, indicating active vitiligo. The V gene lost 6 bases and the J gene lost 4 bases, with 18 bases spanning the gap. CDR1 SQVTM and CDR2 ANQGSEA come from the germline V gene. The CDR3 loop spans 14 amino acids. V gene TRBV29-1 combines with J gene TRBJ2-5; possibly TRBD2 for D (7 bases). The receptor's source is a male donor with vitiligo. The sample comprised blood. The CDR3 DNA sequence: TGCAGCGTGGGGGGGCAGATGGTTCGAGAGACCCAGTACTTC. This codes for CSVGGQMVRETQYF. Combining the CDR3 with reference TRBV29-1 and TRBJ2-5 gives the whole variable domain SAVISQKPSRDICQRGTSLTIQCQVDSQVTMMFWYRQQPGQSLTLIATANQGSEATYESGFVIDKFPISRPNLTFSTLTVSNMSPEDSSIYLCSVGGQMVRETQYFGPGTRLLVL.